Listed below are T cell receptor beta chains from one sample, sequenced in a study of CD8+ T cells in alopecia areata. Only in-frame clones appear in the TCRdb table, and some are missing; sequencing was by immunoSEQ multiplex PCR. The repertoire holds over 100,000 clones, with about 47% as singletons. The material sequenced was CD8+ T cells sorted from blood, taken at week 0. These TCRs come from a human donor with alopecia areata. CDR3s include the opening cysteine and the closing phenylalanine or tryptophan. The D gene is left open where the match is weak. Some rows mark clone size as missing; the rest say once, few, many or name a class of expanded clone.

d_gene,j_gene,abundance,v_gene,CDR3nt,CDR3aa
TRBD1,TRBJ2-7,few,TRBV6-5,TGTGCCAGCAGTTTACTCGGACAGGGGCCCTACGAGCAGTACTTC,CASSLLGQGPYEQYF
NA,TRBJ1-1,NA,TRBV30,TGTGCCTGGAGTGTGAGTTGGGGGGCTGAAGCTTTCTTT,CAWSVSWGAEAFF
TRBD1,TRBJ1-2,NA,TRBV29-1,TGCAGCGTTGAAGATCGAAGGGGGCCCCTATGGGGCTACACCTTC,CSVEDRRGPLWGYTF
TRBD1,TRBJ2-7,NA,TRBV13,TGTGCCAGCAGCTCGGGACAGGTCAACGAGCAGTACTTC,CASSSGQVNEQYF
TRBD1,TRBJ1-6,NA,TRBV4-2,TGTGCCAGCAGCGAAGATTCCGGGACAGGGGGTAGCTCACCCCTCCACTTT,CASSEDSGTGGSSPLHF
NA,TRBJ1-5,medium-sized,TRBV18,TGTGCCAGCTCACCACACACAGTTATCAATCAGCCCCAGCATTTT,CASSPHTVINQPQHF
TRBD1,TRBJ1-1,few,TRBV2,TGTGCCAGCAGCAGAGGACAGGGGCTCACTGAAGCTTTCTTT,CASSRGQGLTEAFF
NA,TRBJ2-7,NA,TRBV13,TGTGCCAGCAGCACCACCCATTACGAGCAGTACTTC,CASSTTHYEQYF
NA,TRBJ2-6,NA,TRBV6-5,TGTGCCAGCAGTCCCGGGGAGTCTGGGGCCAACGTCCTGACTTTC,CASSPGESGANVLTF
TRBD2,TRBJ2-1,NA,TRBV27,TGTGCCAGCAGTTTTATAGGAGCGGGGAATGAGCAGTTCTTC,CASSFIGAGNEQFF
NA,TRBJ1-5,NA,TRBV15,TGTGCCACCAGCAGAGTGAGGGAGAATCAGCCCCAGCATTTT,CATSRVRENQPQHF
NA,TRBJ1-2,many,TRBV5-6,TGTGCCAGCAGCTTGGTGGCAGGTGGCTACACCTTC,CASSLVAGGYTF
TRBD2,TRBJ2-3,NA,TRBV30,TGTGCCTGGAGTGTGCGGGGGGGCACAGATACGCAGTATTTT,CAWSVRGGTDTQYF
NA,TRBJ2-2,NA,TRBV30,TGTGCCTGGAGCTGGGACACCGGGGAGCTGTTTTTT,CAWSWDTGELFF
TRBD2,TRBJ2-2,NA,TRBV7-8,TGTGCCAGCAGCTTAGCCGGGACTAGCGGGGGATCGAACACCGGGGAGCTGTTTTTT,CASSLAGTSGGSNTGELFF
NA,TRBJ1-3,NA,TRBV9,TGTGCCAGCAGCCCGGGACGGGCTGGAAACACCATATATTTT,CASSPGRAGNTIYF
NA,TRBJ2-7,NA,TRBV7-9,TGTGCCAGCAGCTTAGCATCTTTGGGGGAGCAGTACTTC,CASSLASLGEQYF
TRBD1,TRBJ1-2,NA,TRBV2,TGTGCCAGCAGGACAGACCGGACAGGGAGTGACTATGGCTACACCTTC,CASRTDRTGSDYGYTF
NA,TRBJ2-7,NA,TRBV9,TGTGCCAGCAGCCCCCAGCTTGACTACGAGCAGTACTTC,CASSPQLDYEQYF
NA,TRBJ1-1,once,TRBV5-6,TGTGCCAGCAGCTTTGGGGACACTGAAGCTTTCTTT,CASSFGDTEAFF
TRBD2,TRBJ2-3,few,TRBV6-1,TGTGCCAGCAGTCCGACTAGCGGGGGGGCCGATACGCAGTATTTT,CASSPTSGGADTQYF
NA,TRBJ1-2,NA,TRBV2,TGTGCCAGCAGTTACGGGGCAGTCTATGGCTACACCTTC,CASSYGAVYGYTF
NA,TRBJ2-5,NA,TRBV6-5,TGTGCCAGCAGCCTGGTGGGAGTTCAAGAGACCCAGTACTTC,CASSLVGVQETQYF
NA,TRBJ1-3,NA,TRBV23-1,TGCGCCAGCAGTCAATCATATGGGCGGAACACCATATATTTT,CASSQSYGRNTIYF
NA,TRBJ2-2,few,TRBV23-1,TGCGCCAGCAGTCATCGACCCTTACCCCCGAACACCGGGGAGCTGTTTTTT,CASSHRPLPPNTGELFF
NA,TRBJ2-7,NA,TRBV29-1,TGCAGTGTCCTGGGTCCGAGCTCCTACGAGCAGTACTTC,CSVLGPSSYEQYF
NA,TRBJ1-1,few,TRBV9,TGTGCCAGCAGCGGGGGGGGGAACACTGAAGCTTTCTTT,CASSGGGNTEAFF
NA,TRBJ2-1,few,TRBV4-3,TGCGCCAGCAGCCAAGATCTTCGCGACGACCCGCTCTTC,CASSQDLRDDPLF
NA,TRBJ1-2,NA,TRBV6-5,TGTGCCAGCAGTAGGGACTATACCGGCTATGGCTACACCTTC,CASSRDYTGYGYTF
TRBD1,TRBJ2-3,NA,TRBV30,TGTGCCTGGAGTTATGGGACAGGGGGGGCCAAGGATACGCAGTATTTT,CAWSYGTGGAKDTQYF
NA,TRBJ2-4,few,TRBV7-9,TGTGCCAGCAGCCAGGGACGGACCAAAAACATTCAGTACTTC,CASSQGRTKNIQYF
NA,TRBJ2-3,few,TRBV2,TGTGCCAGCAGTGAAAGGCTCTCCATAGATACGCAGTATTTT,CASSERLSIDTQYF
NA,TRBJ1-1,NA,TRBV30,TGTGCCTGGAGTATACCAGGGTGGGCCAACACTGAAGCTTTCTTT,CAWSIPGWANTEAFF
NA,TRBJ1-5,NA,TRBV2,TGTGCCAGCGGCGACGGTCGGCCCCAGCATTTT,CASGDGRPQHF
NA,TRBJ2-2,NA,TRBV30,TGTGCCTGGAGTGTCTTTCGGGGGGCGGCCGGGGAGCTGTTTTTT,CAWSVFRGAAGELFF
NA,TRBJ1-1,few,TRBV19,TGTGCCAGTAGTATTCCCGGGACTGAAGCTTTCTTT,CASSIPGTEAFF
NA,TRBJ2-7,NA,TRBV6-5,TGTGCCAGCAGTTACCAACGACAGTACCCCTACGAGCAGTACTTC,CASSYQRQYPYEQYF
TRBD1,TRBJ2-3,NA,TRBV7-8,TGTGCCAGCAGCTTAGAGACGGGACAGCTCCAAGATACGCAGTATTTT,CASSLETGQLQDTQYF
NA,TRBJ2-7,NA,TRBV29-1,TGCAGCGTTGAAGAATCTACCCGCTACGAGCAGTACTTC,CSVEESTRYEQYF
NA,TRBJ2-1,few,TRBV14,TGTGCCAGCAGCCAAGGAAGTGAGCAGTTCTTC,CASSQGSEQFF
NA,TRBJ1-1,NA,TRBV27,TGTGCCAGCAGTTTACAAGTTTACACTGAAGCTTTCTTT,CASSLQVYTEAFF
NA,TRBJ1-4,NA,TRBV6-5,TGTGCCAGCAGTTACGGACAGTTCAATGAAAAACTGTTTTTT,CASSYGQFNEKLFF
NA,TRBJ2-7,once,TRBV27,TGTGCCAGCACCTCCGAGGACTCCTACGAGCAGTACTTC,CASTSEDSYEQYF
NA,TRBJ1-1,NA,TRBV2,TGTGCCGGATCCTCCGAGCGACAGAACACTGAAGCTTTCTTT,CAGSSERQNTEAFF
TRBD1,TRBJ2-7,NA,TRBV11-2,TGTGCCAGCAGCCGTAGGGGGCAGGGGCACTACGAGCAGTACTTC,CASSRRGQGHYEQYF
NA,TRBJ1-1,NA,TRBV5-6,TGTGCCAGCAGCTTGTGGGTTGGGAACACTGAAGCTTTCTTT,CASSLWVGNTEAFF
NA,TRBJ1-6,once,TRBV13,TGTGCCAGCAGCTTAGGCCGCTGGGTCGAGTCACCCCTCCACTTT,CASSLGRWVESPLHF
TRBD2,TRBJ2-5,NA,TRBV2,TGTGCCAGCACCCTGTACGGCGGGGGGGCCTTCGAGACCCAGTACTTC,CASTLYGGGAFETQYF
NA,TRBJ1-2,NA,TRBV4-1,TGCGCCAGCAGCCAAGACCCCGACGGCTATGGCTACACCTTC,CASSQDPDGYGYTF
TRBD1,TRBJ1-5,NA,TRBV25-1,TGTGCCAGCAGTCAGGGGGCTGTCAATCAGCCCCAGCATTTT,CASSQGAVNQPQHF
TRBD1,TRBJ2-3,NA,TRBV5-6,TGTGCCAGCAGCTTGACAGGGGAAGGAGATACGCAGTATTTT,CASSLTGEGDTQYF
NA,TRBJ1-1,few,TRBV4-1,TGCGCCAGCAGCCAAGCGCCCAGGGGAGGCACTGAAGCTTTCTTT,CASSQAPRGGTEAFF
TRBD1,TRBJ1-5,NA,TRBV19,TGTGCCAGTCACCAGGGGGACGATCAACCCCAGCATTTT,CASHQGDDQPQHF
NA,TRBJ2-3,NA,TRBV5-6,TGTGCCAGCAGCTTGGAGGGGGGCCCAGATACGCAGTATTTT,CASSLEGGPDTQYF
TRBD1,TRBJ2-7,NA,TRBV6-5,TGTGCCAGCAGGGACAGGGAGACCTACGAGCAGTACTTC,CASRDRETYEQYF
NA,TRBJ1-5,NA,TRBV19,TGTGCCAGTAGTGGAAGGTTAAATCAGCCCCAGCATTTT,CASSGRLNQPQHF
NA,TRBJ2-1,NA,TRBV7-9,TGTGCCAGCAGCTTAGCGGACCTTGAGCAGTTCTTC,CASSLADLEQFF
NA,TRBJ2-7,NA,TRBV7-9,TGTGCCAGCAGCCCGGTCGACAGCTCCTACGAGCAGTACTTC,CASSPVDSSYEQYF
NA,TRBJ1-1,NA,TRBV19,TGTGCCAGTAGACCCACAGGAATGAACACTGAAGCTTTCTTT,CASRPTGMNTEAFF